This T cell receptor beta chain was recorded in a study of blood T cell repertoires in COVID-19. Study-level background: The origin of the acute and convalescent COVID-19 samples was the United States, Italy and Spain. Nucleic acid was either cDNA or gDNA, and it came from T cells, B-cell-depleted T cells, or PBMCs.

Original methodology: Amplification with reference gene primers provided the estimates of nucleated cell counts. TCRdb keeps only in-frame clones here, not all; method: immunoSEQ multiplex PCR. The D gene and trimming were derived from the DNA, and the V and J assignments and clone size from that table. This sample carries approximately 120,000 clones, approximately 80% of them seen once, and the ten largest clones take 10%. This sequence originates from a human donor in a cohort sampled during active COVID-19. The sample taken for sequencing was peripheral blood.

The CDR3 region is CASISRGTVQETQYF. In DNA, the CDR3 is TGTGCCAGCATCTCCCGAGGGACAGTGCAAGAGACCCAGTACTTC. The V gene is TRBV5-5, the J gene TRBJ2-5, with TRBD1 matching 7 bases. Looked up from germline, CDR1 is SGHKS and CDR2 is YYEKEE (reference sequence). The CDR3 totals 15 residues. Trimming took 6 bases from V and 2 from J; bases not matched to a gene: 10.